The 24 T cell receptor beta chains below were found in one sample sequenced in a study of shared clonotypes between healthy human individuals. Assay used: immunoSEQ multiplex PCR; TCRdb lists only in-frame clones, some missing. The repertoire includes just over 2,000,000 clones, roughly 95% of them detected once, and roughly 1.1% sits in the top ten. Naive CD8 cells lacked CD45RO, underwent positive selection for CCR7 and left out terminally differentiated effector memory CD45RA+ cells. Sequencing was done on a sample of naive CD8+ T cells sorted from blood. The origin of the receptors is a man aged 18-30 years in good health.

This clone has only one observation. The identical CDR3 is also encoded by other nucleotide sequences in the sample. V gene TRBV5-6 combines with J gene TRBJ1-5, with no clear D. V was shortened by 0 bases and J by 3 bases, with 4 bases between the two germline ends. The CDR3 is 13 residues long. The V gene's germline CDR1 is SGHDT and CDR2 YYEEEE. The CDR3 here is CASSLGDNQPQHF. The CDR3, as DNA: TGTGCCAGCAGCTTGGGCGACAATCAGCCCCAGCATTTT.

Remarks on this clone: The same CDR3 can be traced to other DNA sequences in this sample. This sequence joins TRBV5-1 and TRBJ2-7, with D perhaps TRBD2 (6 bases). The V end lost 3 bases, the J end lost 4 bases, and 14 bases lay between the germline ends. Germline V gives CDR1 SGHRS, CDR2 YFSETQ. The CDR3 consists of 14 residues. CDR3: CASSSPGVVYEQYF. The CDR3 nucleotides read TGCGCCAGCAGCTCGCCGGGGGTCGTGTACGAGCAGTACTTC. Combining the CDR3 with reference TRBV5-1 and TRBJ2-7 gives the whole variable domain KAGVTQTPRYLIKTRGQQVTLSCSPISGHRSVSWYQQTPGQGLQFLFEYFSETQRNKGNFPGRFSGRQFSNSRSEMNVSTLELGDSALYLCASSSPGVVYEQYFGPGTRLTVT.

The V call is TRBV19, the J call TRBJ1-6; the D is unclear. Per the germline V gene, CDR1 is LNHDA and CDR2 is SQIVND (reference sequence). Trimming removed 1 base at V and 10 bases at J, with 8 bases between. The CDR3 runs 13 residues. The CDR3 loop reads CASSIVSESPLHF. The CDR3 coding sequence is TGTGCCAGTAGTATAGTTAGCGAATCACCCCTCCACTTT.

This chain joins TRBV5-6 and TRBJ2-7; D unclear. This CDR3 is 14 amino acids long. The V and J ends lost 1 base and 0 bases respectively, with 8 bases between them. CDR1 is SGHDT, CDR2 YYEEEE, per germline. The CDR3 coding sequence is TGTGCCAGCAGCTTGTCCTGGACCTCCTACGAGCAGTACTTC. It codes for CASSLSWTSYEQYF.

V is TRBV10-3 and J is TRBJ2-1; TRBD2 matches at 7 bases. Germline lookup yields CDR1 ENHRY and CDR2 SYGVKD. The J segment lost 5 bases and the V segment lost 6 bases, leaving 4 bases of the junction unmatched. The CDR3 contains 13 residues. The CDR3: CAIRGDYHNEQFF. As DNA, the CDR3 is TGTGCCATCAGGGGGGACTACCACAATGAGCAGTTCTTC.

The chain uses TRBV30 and TRBJ2-7; 8 bases line up with TRBD1. With V trimmed by 2 bases and J by 5 bases, 8 bases remained unmatched. This CDR3 is 14 amino acids long. Germline-derived CDR1 and CDR2 are GTSNPN and SVGIG (reference sequence). The CDR3 is CAWSPLGQGHEQYF. Written as DNA, the CDR3 is TGTGCCTGGAGTCCCCTCGGACAGGGCCACGAGCAGTACTTC. The entire variable domain, with the rest obtained from reference TRBV30 and TRBJ2-7, is as follows: SQTIHQWPATLVQPVGSPLSLECTVEGTSNPNLYWYRQAAGRGLQLLFYSVGIGQISSEVPQNLSASRPQDRQFILSSKKLLLSDSGFYLCAWSPLGQGHEQYFGPGTRLTVT.

This clone was seen just once. The V call is TRBV27, the J call TRBJ1-2; 7 bases fit TRBD1. CDR3 length: 14 residues. CDR1 and CDR2 (germline): MNHEY, SMNVEV (reference sequence). The trim removed 6 bases at V and 5 bases at J, leaving 9 bases unmatched. The CDR3 DNA reads TGTGCCAGCAGCAAAGCGACAGGGCTGTATGGCTACACCTTC. It encodes CASSKATGLYGYTF.

The rearrangement joins TRBV10-3 to TRBJ2-1; D call uncertain. The ends were cut back, 2 bases at V and 2 bases at J, with 7 bases in the middle. The CDR3 covers 14 residues. The germline CDR1 and CDR2 sequences are ENHRY and SYGVKD. CDR3 DNA: TGTGCCATCAGTGAGCCACCCCCCTACAATGAGCAGTTCTTC. Amino acids: CAISEPPPYNEQFF.

The chain couples TRBV9 to TRBJ2-3, with D possibly TRBD1 on 5 matching bases. The germline V gene encodes CDR1 SGDLS and CDR2 YYNGEE. The CDR3 spans 14 residues. Trimming took 4 bases from V and 4 from J, leaving 13 bases between them. The CDR3 here is CASSPEGVADTQYF. Written as DNA, the CDR3 is TGTGCCAGCAGCCCAGAAGGGGTAGCAGATACGCAGTATTTT.

CDR3 residues: CASSYMSYGYTF. CDR3 nucleotide sequence: TGTGCCAGCAGTTACATGAGCTATGGCTACACCTTC. The V and J genes are TRBV28 and TRBJ1-2; D gene uncertain. The CDR3 loop spans 12 amino acids. Trimming took 4 bases from V and 4 from J, leaving 7 bases between them. CDR1 MDHEN and CDR2 SYDVKM come from the germline V gene.

CDR3 in DNA: TGCGCCAGCAGTGAAGGAGGGCAGGGGGCCTACAATGAGCAGTTCTTC. Translating gives CASSEGGQGAYNEQFF. The chain joins TRBV10-1 to TRBJ2-1, with D possibly matching TRBD1 (7 bases). The V and J ends lost 3 bases and 2 bases respectively, with 14 bases between them. The CDR3 spans 16 residues. Germline V gene sequence: CDR1 WNHNN, CDR2 SYGVQD (reference sequence).

A note on this clone: Other DNA sequences from this sample encode an identical CDR3 as well. The CDR3 protein is CASSSTGSNTEAFF. For the CDR3, the DNA is TGTGCCAGCAGCTCTACCGGGTCAAACACTGAAGCTTTCTTT. This chain connects TRBV6-5 to TRBJ1-1; D ambiguous. V shed 6 bases and J shed 2 bases, with 13 bases lying between them. CDR3 length: 14 residues. Germline V gene lookup returns CDR1 MNHEY and CDR2 SVGAGI.

The chain employs TRBV6-1 and TRBJ2-1; tentative D call: TRBD2 (5 bases). CDR1 is MNHNS and CDR2 is SASEGT in the germline V gene. This CDR3 has 11 residues. The V and J ends lost 6 bases and 12 bases respectively, with 12 bases between them. In nucleotides, the CDR3 is TGTGCCAGCAGGGAAACTAGAGGGCAGTTCTTC. Its protein product is CASRETRGQFF.

V gene TRBV14 combines with J gene TRBJ2-1; TRBD2 aligns across 10 bases. CDR1 is SGHDN and CDR2 is FVKESK in the germline V gene. J was trimmed by 3 bases and V by 4 bases; bases with no gene match: 9. This CDR3 contains 17 residues. This chain's CDR3 is CASSLKWLAGDYNEQFF. CDR3 DNA: TGTGCCAGCAGCCTCAAGTGGCTAGCGGGAGACTACAATGAGCAGTTCTTC.

This chain links TRBV27 with TRBJ2-1; possibly TRBD1 for D (6 bases). The V end was cut by 7 bases, the J end by 6 bases, with 19 bases between. This CDR3 is built from 15 residues. Germline V gene data show CDR1 as MNHEY and CDR2 as SMNVEV (reference sequence). As DNA, the CDR3 is TGTGCCAGCAACCTGGTGGGGGCTTCATTCAATGAGCAGTTCTTC. Amino acids: CASNLVGASFNEQFF.

The chain joins TRBV30 to TRBJ1-1; D uncertain. Germline-derived CDR1 and CDR2 are GTSNPN and SVGIG (reference sequence). The V gene lost 3 bases and the J gene lost 3 bases, with 8 bases spanning the gap. This CDR3 has 12 residues. The DNA for the CDR3 is TGTGCCTGGAGGGGTCCAGACACTGAAGCTTTCTTT. This encodes CAWRGPDTEAFF.

This chain links TRBV10-3 with TRBJ2-5, with TRBD2 identical over 13 bases. The J segment lost 2 bases and the V segment lost 3 bases, leaving 3 bases of the junction unmatched. In germline, CDR1 is ENHRY, CDR2 SYGVKD. The CDR3 loop spans 16 amino acids. DNA of the CDR3: TGTGCCATCAGTGAATTACTAGCGGGGGGGCAAGAGACCCAGTACTTC. It translates to CAISELLAGGQETQYF.

The rearrangement links TRBV7-9 to TRBJ2-2; D remains ambiguous. Trimming shortened V by 0 bases and J by 7 bases, and 3 bases separated the two germline ends. CDR3 length equals 12 residues. Germline-derived CDR1 and CDR2 are SEHNR and FQNEAQ (reference sequence). DNA for the CDR3: TGTGCCAGCAGCTTAGCCCACGGGGAGCTGTTTTTT. Translating gives CASSLAHGELFF. The variable domain in full, completed from reference TRBV7-9 and TRBJ2-2, reads DTGVSQNPRHKITKRGQNVTFRCDPISEHNRLYWYRQTLGQGPEFLTYFQNEAQLEKSRLLSDRFSAERPKGSFSTLEIQRTEQGDSAMYLCASSLAHGELFFGEGSRLTVL.

The V call is TRBV19, the J call TRBJ2-7; TRBD1 matches 8 bases. Germline V gene sequence: CDR1 LNHDA, CDR2 SQIVND (reference sequence). This CDR3 spans 13 amino acids. The ends lost 6 bases at V and 6 bases at J; junction bases unmatched: 7. The CDR3 loop is CASRPGQGVEQYF. The CDR3 DNA reads TGTGCCAGTAGACCCGGACAGGGCGTCGAGCAGTACTTC.

V gene TRBV13 combines with J gene TRBJ1-4; D gene unclear. This CDR3 is built from 14 residues. Trimming removed 5 bases from V and 0 bases from J, with 7 bases in between. Germline V gives CDR1 PRHDT, CDR2 FYEKMQ (reference sequence). In DNA, the CDR3 is TGTGCCAGCAGCCAATATGCAACTAATGAAAAACTGTTTTTT. Translated: CASSQYATNEKLFF.

A note on this clone: The same CDR3 arises from other DNA sequences in this sample as well. The chain couples TRBV27 to TRBJ2-7; possibly TRBD2 for D (5 bases). The CDR3 is made up of 14 amino acids. Trimming left V 5 bases short and J 0 bases short, with 11 bases between. The V gene's germline CDR1 is MNHEY and CDR2 SMNVEV (reference sequence). The DNA for the CDR3 is TGTGCCAGCAGTCTTACCGGGATCTCCTACGAGCAGTACTTC. Protein sequence: CASSLTGISYEQYF.

CDR3 sequence reads: CASSISGSYNEQFF. In DNA, the CDR3 is TGTGCCAGCAGCATTAGCGGTTCCTACAATGAGCAGTTCTTC. This chain connects TRBV6-1 to TRBJ2-1, with D perhaps matching TRBD2 (6 bases). V was cut by 6 bases and J by 1 base, with 10 bases left in between. The CDR3 sequence is 14 residues long. Per germline, CDR1 MNHNS and CDR2 SASEGT.

This clone was picked up one time. V is TRBV25-1 and J is TRBJ2-3; D uncertain. Trimming pared 0 bases from V and 0 bases from J, leaving 10 bases between. The V gene's germline CDR1 is MGHDK and CDR2 SYGVNS. The CDR3 loop spans 16 amino acids. The CDR3 sequence is CASSEYVGTSTDTQYF. In nucleotides, the CDR3 is TGTGCCAGCAGTGAATATGTGGGAACTAGCACAGATACGCAGTATTTT.

About this clone: This CDR3 is also generated by other DNA sequences in the sample. The gene calls are TRBV5-1 and TRBJ1-1, with D hard to call. Trimming stripped 0 bases from V and 3 bases from J, with 6 bases between. This CDR3 has 13 residues. Per the germline V gene, CDR1 is SGHRS and CDR2 is YFSETQ. The CDR3 DNA follows: TGCGCCAGCAGCTTGGTGGTCGACACTGAAGCTTTCTTT. Protein sequence: CASSLVVDTEAFF. Full variable domain (rest looked up from reference TRBV5-1 and TRBJ1-1): KAGVTQTPRYLIKTRGQQVTLSCSPISGHRSVSWYQQTPGQGLQFLFEYFSETQRNKGNFPGRFSGRQFSNSRSEMNVSTLELGDSALYLCASSLVVDTEAFFGQGTRLTVV.